This T cell receptor (beta chain) derives from a study of shared clonotypes between healthy human individuals. Deep level was the assay's run setting. Some clones are missing from TCRdb's copy, which holds only in-frame ones; the method was immunoSEQ multiplex PCR. The table lists more than 900,000 clones, about 84% of them singletons, with roughly 0.61% in the top ten. This clone appeared once. What it binds is not known. Germline V lookup: CDR1 SEHNR, CDR2 FQNEAQ (reference sequence). V lost 1 base and J lost 8, with 14 bases in between. CDR3 length: 14 residues. Study-wide points: What naive subsets generally showed was a larger estimated richness than memory subsets showed. The diversity represented, both genetic and in exposure history, was limited by few donors.

This receptor was taken from a man younger than 35 in good health. Some clones in this sample may be carry-over from other donors' samples. Sequenced: memory CD4+ T cells from PBMCs. As for subset: CD45RA-negative fraction. The chain combines TRBV7-9 with TRBJ1-1; D might be TRBD1 (6 bases). In DNA, the CDR3 is TGTGCCAGCAGCTTAGGGGGTGACAGGATAGAAGCTTTCTTT. It translates to CASSLGGDRIEAFF. Full variable domain (rest looked up from reference TRBV7-9 and TRBJ1-1): DTGVSQNPRHKITKRGQNVTFRCDPISEHNRLYWYRQTLGQGPEFLTYFQNEAQLEKSRLLSDRFSAERPKGSFSTLEIQRTEQGDSAMYLCASSLGGDRIEAFFGQGTRLTVV.